These T cell receptor beta chains were read from a single sample in a study of breast tumors, draining lymph nodes, adjacent tissues. MiXCR, run by TCRdb on the multiplex PCR reads, gives a single entry per CDR3 protein. The table records approximately 210,000 distinct CDR3 sequences, approximately 31% of them present only once. The sample taken for sequencing was axillary lymph node tissue. These receptors all stem from a female donor with breast cancer. Some clones in this sample may be carry-over from other donors' samples. The conserved cysteine and the conserved F or W are not part of the CDR3 here.

>TRBJ1-6|TRBV7-9
ASSTGQGATDNSPLH
>TRBJ2-1|TRBV27
ASRGWTGDEQF
>TRBJ2-4|TRBV9
ASSPEGNIQY
>TRBJ2-5|TRBV5-1
ASSYRNRGETQY
>TRBJ1-5|TRBV9
ASSTSARNQPQH
>TRBJ2-3|TRBV19
ASSPQGGGSTDTQY
>TRBJ2-5|TRBV25-1
ASRDQTSARETQY
>TRBJ2-1|TRBV10-2
ASSVDRFSPYEQF
>TRBJ2-7|TRBV11-2
ASSLQGMASYEQY
>TRBJ2-1|TRBV10-3
AISVVNEQF
>TRBJ1-1|TRBV29-1
SVESLVEAF
>TRBJ1-2|TRBV11-3
ASSQDRVSGYT
>TRBJ2-1|TRBV5-1
ASTLTSGSANEQF
>TRBJ1-2|TRBV18
ASSQVQNYGYT
>TRBJ2-1|TRBV20-1
SANPLTSGSGEQF
>TRBJ1-1|TRBV6-2/TRBV6-3
ASRGLDRTEAF
>TRBJ2-7|TRBV30
AWSVFDEQY
>TRBJ2-1|TRBV20-1
SAQLAGHYNEQF
>TRBJ1-6|TRBV5-5
ASSLMDRAMSSPLH
>TRBJ2-7|TRBV6-5
ASSSRSSEQY
>TRBJ1-5|TRBV9
ASSPGTPYSNQPQH
>TRBJ2-2|TRBV20-1
SASGLAGVSGELF
>TRBJ2-7|TRBV15
ATSREEKGREQY
>TRBJ2-3|TRBV5-6
ASSPTGGRGDTQY
>TRBJ2-1|TRBV19
ASSIGGGDEQF
>TRBJ1-3|TRBV4-1
ASSQGGQGYGNTIY
>TRBJ1-4|TRBV5-6
ASSLGGATNEKLF
>TRBJ2-5|TRBV6-6
ASSLGQGGGETQY
>TRBJ2-1|TRBV6-5
ASTRLAGTQNEQF
>TRBJ1-5|TRBV15
ATSRDRGMVQPQH
>TRBJ2-5|TRBV15
ATSSQGLQETQY
>TRBJ2-7|TRBV20-1
SAPRTGANYEQY
>TRBJ2-2|TRBV7-9
ASSSLAGAVGELF
>TRBJ2-7|TRBV14
ASSLEMDGFYEQY
>TRBJ2-7|TRBV6-2/TRBV6-3
ASSYTVREQY
>TRBJ2-2|TRBV5-6
ASSSDPAPGELF
>TRBJ1-2|TRBV29-1
SVVADYGYT
>TRBJ1-6|TRBV9
ASSVAPRALNSPLH
>TRBJ2-2|TRBV12-3/TRBV12-4
ASSLSGRGTGELF
>TRBJ2-7|TRBV6-5
ASSLSTSNEQY
>TRBJ1-6|TRBV19
ASSVADSPLH
>TRBJ2-1|TRBV19
ASSISSGRGYNEQF
>TRBJ2-7|TRBV7-9
ASSLGLAFYEQY
>TRBJ2-1|TRBV5-1
ASSLGADFYNEQF
>TRBJ2-4|TRBV20-1
SARVTGMDKNIQY
>TRBJ1-5|TRBV11-2
ASRRTGESNQPQH
>TRBJ1-2|TRBV7-9
ASTYRDGYGYT
>TRBJ2-7|TRBV5-1
ASSLPEGTKEDEQY
>TRBJ2-1|TRBV7-6
ASSSQRGAGRYNEQF
>TRBJ2-5|TRBV29-1
SGRSWETQY
>TRBJ1-6|TRBV2
ASNTIGPPLH
>TRBJ1-6|TRBV20-1
SARDPSQGAGNSPLH
>TRBJ1-2|TRBV29-1
SVTAGGGYT
>TRBJ2-1|TRBV20-1
SARGYFLNEQF